A selection of T cell receptor beta chains follows, all from one sample in a study of control samples from healthy donors and cancer patients. Produced via immunoSEQ multiplex PCR; TCRdb's table is partial and in-frame only. This sample has 150,000 to 160,000 clones, with 93% found just once. The material sequenced was blood. These receptors all stem from a man in his forties or fifties in good health. Each CDR3 is given with its conserved first and last residue. A D gene is named only where the DNA matches it firmly. Size is omitted from some rows. Given values are once, few, many or a class for expanded clones.

>TRBV10-3|NA|NA|TRBJ1-5
TGTGCCATCAGTGAAACAGGCAATCAGCCCCAGCATTTT
CAISETGNQPQHF
>TRBV7-9|TRBD1|NA|TRBJ2-5
TGTGCCAGCAGCCAGGGACAGTTGCAAGAGACCCAGTACTTC
CASSQGQLQETQYF
>TRBV11-2|NA|NA|TRBJ1-2
TGTGCCAGCAGCTTAGGGGCCAGGCGGTCAGCTAACTATGGCTACACCTTC
CASSLGARRSANYGYTF
>TRBV19|NA|NA|TRBJ2-5
TGTGCCAGTAGTATGGTCGGGAGTATCATCGCAGAGACCCAGTACTTC
CASSMVGSIIAETQYF
>TRBV7-9|NA|NA|TRBJ1-5
TGTGCCAGCACCTATGGAGATCAGCCCCAGCATTTT
CASTYGDQPQHF
>TRBV9|TRBD2|NA|TRBJ2-1
TGTGCCAGCAGCGTAGGGGCAGGGACTAGCGGGACTGGGAACCGTAACAATGAGCAGTTCTTC
CASSVGAGTSGTGNRNNEQFF
>TRBV14|NA|NA|TRBJ1-1
TGTGCCAGCAGCCGCCTGTTCGGAGGGACTGAAGCTTTCTTT
CASSRLFGGTEAFF
>TRBV11-2|NA|NA|TRBJ2-5
TGTGCCAGCAGCAAGATAGGGGAGACCCAGTACTTC
CASSKIGETQYF
>TRBV11-2|TRBD1|NA|TRBJ2-4
TGTGCCAGCAGCTTAGTAGGCGACAGGGCCCCGCCCAAAAACATTCAGTACTTC
CASSLVGDRAPPKNIQYF
>TRBV5-4|NA|NA|TRBJ1-2
TGTGCCAGCAGTGGGACCCACAATCAATATGGCTACACCTTC
CASSGTHNQYGYTF
>TRBV4-2|TRBD2|few|TRBJ2-3
TGTGCCAGCAGCGTCCCAGCGGGAGGAAGGGATACGCAGTATTTT
CASSVPAGGRDTQYF
>TRBV14|NA|NA|TRBJ1-1
TGTGCCAGCAGCCAGTCTCTAGGAATCGCTGAAGCTTTCTTT
CASSQSLGIAEAFF
>TRBV28|NA|once|TRBJ2-7
TGTGCCAGCAGTTGGGACCGGGCGGGCGAGCAGTACTTC
CASSWDRAGEQYF
>TRBV5-1|TRBD1|NA|TRBJ1-1
TGCGCCAGCAGCTTAGGGGACAGGGAAGCTTTCTTT
CASSLGDREAFF
>TRBV28|TRBD1|NA|TRBJ1-5
TGTGCCAGCAGTCTCGGACAGGGGAGAAGTCAGCCCCAGCATTTT
CASSLGQGRSQPQHF
>TRBV11-2|NA|NA|TRBJ2-2
TGTGCCAGCAGCTCCCTAATAGGGGGGAAGGAGCTGTTTTTT
CASSSLIGGKELFF
>TRBV6-5|NA|NA|TRBJ1-3
TGTGCCAGCAGGGAGTACTCTGGAAACACCATATATTTT
CASREYSGNTIYF
>TRBV4-2|TRBD2|NA|TRBJ2-1
TGTGCCAGCAGCCAAGGGGGCGGGAGGGCCGGGAATGAGCAGTTCTTC
CASSQGGGRAGNEQFF
>TRBV5-1|NA|NA|TRBJ2-5
TGCGCCAGCAGCTTGGAGGGGGGACAAGAGACCCAGTACTTC
CASSLEGGQETQYF
>TRBV27|TRBD1|NA|TRBJ1-1
TGTGCCAGCAGTATACAGGGGCTGGATACTGAAGCTTTCTTT
CASSIQGLDTEAFF
>TRBV20-1|NA|NA|TRBJ1-1
TGCAGTGCTTCTAAACGGGACAATTTCTTT
CSASKRDNFF
>TRBV7-9|TRBD2|NA|TRBJ2-7
TGTGCCAGCAGCTCAAACCCCGGGACTAGCGGGCTGCGAAACTACGAGCAGTACTTC
CASSSNPGTSGLRNYEQYF
>TRBV24-1|TRBD1|NA|TRBJ1-1
TGTGCCACCAGTCCCAGGGGGCGAGGAATGAACACTGAAGCTTTCTTT
CATSPRGRGMNTEAFF
>TRBV9|TRBD1|NA|TRBJ1-3
TGTGCCAGCAGCGCCGGACAGGGCGCTGGAAACACCATATATTTT
CASSAGQGAGNTIYF
>TRBV5-6|TRBD2|NA|TRBJ2-2
TGTGCCAGCACCTTTAGCGGGAGGCGGGCCGGGGAGCTGTTTTTT
CASTFSGRRAGELFF
>TRBV5-6|TRBD2|NA|TRBJ2-1
TGTGCCAGCAGCTCGGGACTAGCTAACGATGAGCAGTTCTTC
CASSSGLANDEQFF